This TCR beta chain was identified in a study of CD8 T cells in Susac syndrome (dated by TCRdb to between 2018 and 2021). The study in broad terms: Among the Susac syndrome patients who were sequenced, clinically active disease was present in more than five and clinical remission was observed in eight. At blood withdrawal, Susac syndrome patients were either therapy-naive, taking corticosteroids (in some cases with IVIg as well), or taking IVIg alone. Whether CD8+ T cell activation and differentiation in Susac syndrome was antigen driven was tested using repertoire sequencing. The study compared CD8+ T cell repertoire clonality among about a dozen healthy donors, about 14 Susac syndrome patients and approximately 16 multiple sclerosis patients.

Notes on this clonotype: Its target antigen remains unknown. No base qualities exist here, and no much larger clone lies one base off it.

Broad study findings and their caveats: Susac syndrome CD8+ repertoires showed clonal expansion, highest in CD8+ TEMRA cells and greater in clinically active than remitting patients. Over 15 Susac-specific public clones were identified in the total CD8+ repertoire, and roughly five Susac-specific public clones were identified in the CD8+ TEMRA repertoire. The TCR sequencing and HLA analysis was acknowledged to have included a relatively small number of individuals.

RNA was extracted with the RNeasy kit and about 0.5 to 1 ug was reverse transcribed using random hexamers. The immunoSEQ multiplex PCR assay, which covers 54 Vbeta and 13 Jbeta segments, was used to amplify TCR beta CDR3 regions. PCR amplification bias was corrected using a synthetic template baseline for primer optimization and computational correction. The authors' pipeline ran thus. Reads were annotated to V, D and J genes according to IMGT and were analyzed with immunoSEQ Analyzer, with only productive sequences retained. Clonality was computed as one minus Shannon entropy normalized by log2 of the number of productive unique sequences. Public and private clones were assessed among the 100 most prevalent clones of each patient and control. A clone was defined as Susac-specific if it was absent from the healthy and MS cohorts, from 1052 published viral clones and from other ImmuneACCESS disease sequences. TCRdb reprocessed the public reads (quality trimming at Q25 with fastp, clone calling with MiXCR) and kept in-frame beta chains. For every CDR3 protein sequence, its rows merge into one entry that carries the most common genes and DNA. What appears here as the V and J calls and clone size reflects TCRdb's work, not the paper's. For this sample there are more than 65,000 distinct CDR3 sequences; just under 95% appear just once. The top ten constitute roughly 0.44% of the sample.

High-throughput TCR beta sequencing profiled peripheral blood CD8+ and CD4+ T cells from healthy donors, Susac syndrome patients and multiple sclerosis patients. The Susac syndrome patients fulfilled recently defined diagnostic criteria for definite or probable disease. CD8+ TEMRA cells were enriched by FACS, while bulk CD8+ and CD4+ T cells were purified by magnetic negative isolation. Blood was drawn into EDTA tubes, processed within 24 hours, and PBMCs were isolated by density gradient centrifugation. PBMCs intended for TCR sequencing were frozen in liquid nitrogen and were later thawed in a 37 degrees C water bath. Purity of sorted or isolated CD4+, CD8+ and CD8+ TEMRA cells was at least 90%. Relative to germline, V is missing 6 bases and J is missing 1 base, with 9 bases of the junction outside any gene match. Reading from cysteine to phenylalanine, the CDR3 counts 15 amino acids. Just the 45-base CDR3 DNA is kept, in frame starting at base 1. Reading the germline V gene (reference sequence) gives CDR1 DFQATT and CDR2 SNEGSKA.

This TCR was sampled from a human donor with Susac syndrome. Recombination linked TRBV20-1 to TRBJ2-7, with 10 bases in between that match TRBD2. The specimen was CD8+ T cells from PBMCs. The base sequence is TGCAGTGCCCGCGTCCCAGCGGGAGGGTCCTACGAGCAGTACTTC. Translated, it reads CSARVPAGGSYEQYF.